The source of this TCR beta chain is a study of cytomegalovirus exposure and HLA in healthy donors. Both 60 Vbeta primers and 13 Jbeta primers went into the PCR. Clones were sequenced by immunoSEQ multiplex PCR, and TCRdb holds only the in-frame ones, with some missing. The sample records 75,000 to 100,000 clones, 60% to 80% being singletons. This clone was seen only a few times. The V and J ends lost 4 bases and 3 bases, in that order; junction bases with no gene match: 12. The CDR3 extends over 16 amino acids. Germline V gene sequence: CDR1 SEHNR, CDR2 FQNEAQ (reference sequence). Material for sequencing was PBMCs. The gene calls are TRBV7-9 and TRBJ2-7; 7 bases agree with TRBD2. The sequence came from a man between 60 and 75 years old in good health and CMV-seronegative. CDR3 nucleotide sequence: TGTGCCAGCAGCTCCTACGGAGGACTAGTCGACTACGAGCAGTACTTC. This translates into CASSSYGGLVDYEQYF.